One and the same sample provided the 10 T cell receptor beta chains below, sequenced in a study of T cell repertoires in cytomegalovirus infection. MiXCR, applied by TCRdb to the reads, yields one record per CDR3 protein. The data show fewer than 300,000 distinct CDR3 sequences, roughly 23% seen once. The sequenced sample consisted of PBMCs. The receptors here all came from a human donor in good health (CMV status not recorded). Some clones in this sample may be carry-over from other donors' samples.

This chain uses TRBV9 with TRBJ2-3; TRBD2 matches 8 bases. The CDR3 has 15 amino acids. V gave up 0 bases and J gave up 6 bases; unmatched junction bases: 6. CDR1 is SGDLS, CDR2 YYNGEE, per germline. The DNA of the CDR3 is TGTGCCAGCAGCGTAGAGGTCGGGGGGGCCGATACGCAGTATTTT. Amino acids: CASSVEVGGADTQYF.

This clonotype was recorded at least ten times. The chain carries TRBV7-2 and TRBJ1-1, with TRBD1 identical over 8 bases. Germline assignment: CDR1 SGHTA and CDR2 FQGNSA. The CDR3 runs 17 residues. The J segment lost 4 bases and the V segment lost 2 bases, leaving 12 bases of the junction unmatched. Here the CDR3 DNA reads TGTGCCAGCAGCTTACAAGACAGGGGAGCTTGGCGCACTGAAGCTTTCTTT. Amino acid sequence: CASSLQDRGAWRTEAFF.

The V and J genes are TRBV28 and TRBJ1-3; D not resolved. Germline V gene sequence: CDR1 MDHEN, CDR2 SYDVKM. The ends were cut back, 5 bases at V and 4 bases at J, with 9 bases in the middle. The CDR3 extends over 13 amino acids. CDR3 in amino acids: CASSALVGNTIYF. The CDR3 DNA is TGTGCCAGCAGTGCCCTGGTCGGAAACACCATATATTTT. The full variable domain, completed using reference TRBV28 and TRBJ1-3, is DVKVTQSSRYLVKRTGEKVFLECVQDMDHENMFWYRQDPGLGLRLIYFSYDVKMKEKGDIPEGYSVSREKKERFSLILESASTNQTSMYLCASSALVGNTIYFGEGSWLTVV.

This clonotype was counted ten times or more. The chain couples TRBV7-2 to TRBJ1-3; a possible D gene is TRBD1 (5 bases). Trimming left V 5 bases short and J 3 bases short, with 14 bases between. The V gene's germline CDR1 is SGHTA and CDR2 FQGNSA. The CDR3 loop spans 15 amino acids. CDR3 DNA: TGTGCCAGCAGCCAAAGCCCGGGGGGTGGAAACACCATATATTTT. Its protein product is CASSQSPGGGNTIYF.

The CDR3 nucleotides read TGTGCCAGCAACCCCCGGTCATATCAAAGAATGTACATGAACACTGAAGCTTTCTTT. Protein: CASNPRSYQRMYMNTEAFF. V usage is TRBV6-2 or TRBV6-3 and J usage is TRBJ1-1; D is ambiguous. The V gene's germline CDR1 is MNHEY and CDR2 SVGEGT. The CDR3 spans 19 residues. The V gene lost 7 bases and the J gene lost 0 bases, with 27 bases spanning the gap.

This clonotype was seen many times. The CDR3 sequence: CASSFGGIIYNEQFF. DNA of the CDR3: TGTGCCAGCAGCTTTGGCGGAATCATCTACAATGAGCAGTTCTTC. The chain is built from TRBV7-2 and TRBJ2-1; D unresolved. Trimming pared 3 bases from V and 3 bases from J, leaving 12 bases between. Germline V gene sequence: CDR1 SGHTA, CDR2 FQGNSA. The CDR3 sequence is 15 residues long. The full variable domain, completed using reference TRBV7-2 and TRBJ2-1, is GAGVSQSPSNKVTEKGKDVELRCDPISGHTALYWYRQSLGQGLEFLIYFQGNSAPDKSGLPSDRFSAERTGGSVSTLTIQRTQQEDSAVYLCASSFGGIIYNEQFFGPGTRLTVL.

This clonotype was seen a handful of times. V gene TRBV5-4 combines with J gene TRBJ2-3; 8 bases are shared with TRBD2. This CDR3 contains 15 residues. Trimming removed 0 bases from V and 3 bases from J; junction bases left unmatched: 3. CDR1 and CDR2 from the germline V gene are SGHNT and YYREEE (reference sequence). For the CDR3, the DNA is TGTGCCAGCAGCTTGGCAGCGGGGGTTACAGATACGCAGTATTTT. It is translated as CASSLAAGVTDTQYF.

This clonotype is a singleton in its sample. The chain employs TRBV23-1 and TRBJ1-6, with D maybe TRBD1 (5 bases). TRBV23-1 is annotated as an ORF whose role is uncertain. Trimming pared 2 bases from V and 7 bases from J, leaving 12 bases between. This CDR3 spans 15 amino acids. CDR3 nucleotides: TGCGCCAGCAGTCAAATTGGGGGGGTCAATTCACCCCTCCACTTT. This gives the protein CASSQIGGVNSPLHF.

This clonotype was detected only a few times. V gene TRBV2 combines with J gene TRBJ2-4; 7 bases fit TRBD2. The germline CDR1 and CDR2 sequences are SNHLY and FYNNEI. The CDR3 has 14 amino acids. The V segment lost 2 bases and the J segment 8 bases; nucleotides outside the gene matches: 6. The CDR3 nucleotides are TGTGCCAGCAGTGAATCCCCGGGGGGAGACATTCAGTACTTC. It encodes CASSESPGGDIQYF.

This clonotype was observed at least ten times. This rearrangement joins TRBV7-3 to TRBJ2-3; D unclear. Trimming pared 6 bases from V and 0 bases from J, leaving 10 bases between. Germline V gene sequence: CDR1 SGHTA, CDR2 FQGTGA. There are 14 residues in the CDR3. In DNA, the CDR3 is TGTGCCAGCAGGTCGACCCCTAGCACAGATACGCAGTATTTT. Protein sequence: CASRSTPSTDTQYF.